This TCR beta chain was sequenced during a study of blood T cell repertoires in COVID-19. Assay used: immunoSEQ multiplex PCR; TCRdb lists only in-frame clones, some missing. The sample shows some 70,000 clones, 75% to 90% of them seen only once. This CDR3 has 13 residues. CDR1 is WSHSY and CDR2 is SAAADI in the germline V gene. Between the trimmed V and J ends, which lost 0 bases and 10 bases, there was a span of 10 bases. This receptor was taken from a man aged 55 to 70 with acute or convalescent COVID-19. The rearrangement uses TRBV10-2 and TRBJ2-1, with a possible D match to TRBD1 (5 bases). Input material: peripheral blood. CDR3 nucleotide sequence: TGCGCCAGCAGTGAGTCGAAAAGACAGGAGCAGTTCTTC. Translated: CASSESKRQEQFF.